This TCR beta chain was recorded in a study of blood T cell repertoires in COVID-19. Study context: Collection of acute and convalescent COVID-19 samples took place in the United States, Italy and Spain. Sample material is recorded as cDNA or gDNA derived from T cells, B-cell-depleted T cells, or PBMCs.

Authors' methods: Amplification from reference gene primers served as the basis for estimated nucleated cell counts. The repertoire was sequenced with immunoSEQ multiplex PCR; TCRdb's copy has only in-frame clones and lacks some. V and J calls and clone size are as listed in that table; D and trimming were resolved from the DNA. The sample has about 280,000 clones, 85% seen once. The V and J ends lost 6 bases and 4 bases, in that order; junction bases with no gene match: 7. Germline CDR1 and CDR2: SGHRS and YFSETQ. The CDR3 is made up of 14 amino acids. The J gene is TRBJ1-1, the V gene TRBV5-1; TRBD1 matches 9 bases. The clonotype originates from a man aged 45 to 65 with active or convalescent COVID-19. The sequenced material came from peripheral blood. The CDR3 region is CASTDRGGGTEAFF. CDR3 sequence (DNA): TGCGCCAGCACGGACAGGGGTGGGGGCACTGAAGCTTTCTTT.